The 27 T cell receptor beta chains in this list originate from one sample, sequenced in a study of cytomegalovirus exposure and HLA in healthy donors. Both 60 Vbeta primers and 13 Jbeta primers went into the PCR. Measured with immunoSEQ multiplex PCR; TCRdb has only the in-frame clones, and not every one. The profile shows some 120,000 clones, roughly 68% of them singletons. The specimen sequenced was PBMCs. The receptors were gathered from a woman aged 50 to 60 in good health and CMV-seropositive.

The genes are TRBV11-3 and TRBJ2-5, with unresolved D. The J call is in doubt because the DNA end fits TRBJ2-7 better. Germline V lookup: CDR1 SGHNT, CDR2 YENEEA. This CDR3 contains 12 residues. DNA for the CDR3: TGTGCCAGCAGTCATACGGTGGGCGAGCAGTACTTC. Translating it yields CASSHTVGEQYF.

The CDR3 nucleotides are TGCGCCAGCAGCTTGGTAACGGGGACTGAAGCTTTCTTT. As protein: CASSLVTGTEAFF. The chain has TRBV5-1 and TRBJ1-1; D gene unclear. The CDR3 contains 13 residues. V lost 0 bases and J lost 5, with 8 bases in between. Per the germline V gene, CDR1 is SGHRS and CDR2 is YFSETQ.

This clone was observed once. This rearrangement joins TRBV2 to TRBJ2-3; D is perhaps TRBD2 (5 bases). V gave up 6 bases and J gave up 6 bases, with 10 bases separating them. CDR3 length: 12 residues. The germline CDR1 and CDR2 sequences are SNHLY and FYNNEI. CDR3 sequence: CASRGGLDTQYF. CDR3 DNA: TGTGCCAGCAGGGGCGGGCTGGATACGCAGTATTTT.

This chain connects TRBV6-1 to TRBJ1-2; 10 bases align to TRBD1. The CDR3 sequence is 14 residues long. Unmatched junction bases numbered 5, after V lost 3 bases and J lost 7 bases. Looked up from germline, CDR1 is MNHNS and CDR2 is SASEGT. The CDR3 region is CASSDLRTGGGYTF. CDR3 in DNA: TGTGCCAGCAGTGACCTCAGGACAGGGGGTGGCTACACCTTC.

With respect to this clone: The junction departs from germline at one end; a sequencing error may be responsible. The chain has TRBV12-5 and TRBJ2-5, with a weak D call TRBD2 (6 bases). The CDR3 is 15 amino acids. From germline, CDR1 is LGHNT and CDR2 FRNRAP. This chain's CDR3 is CPSAVGAAGIQTQYF. The CDR3 DNA sequence: TGTCCTAGTGCCGTGGGTGCGGCGGGGATCCAGACCCAGTACTTC.

The CDR3 coding sequence is TGCGCCAGCAGCCAAGATTGGCGGGACAGGGACTACGAGCAGTACTTC. Translation gives CASSQDWRDRDYEQYF. The chain recombines TRBV4-3 with TRBJ2-7; TRBD1 agrees at 9 bases. Germline V gene data show CDR1 as LGHNA and CDR2 as YSLEER. V gave up 0 bases and J gave up 3 bases; unmatched junction bases: 6. This CDR3 is 16 amino acids long.

The chain links TRBV12-5 to TRBJ2-1, with D perhaps matching TRBD1 (5 bases). CDR1 is LGHNT, CDR2 FRNRAP, per germline. The germline V and J ends were trimmed by 2 bases and 7 bases, with 12 bases remaining between them. The CDR3 length is 14 residues. The CDR3: CASGLPPQGNEQFF. CDR3 coding DNA: TGTGCTAGTGGTTTGCCTCCCCAGGGTAATGAGCAGTTCTTC. The full variable domain, completed using reference TRBV12-5 and TRBJ2-1, is DARVTQTPRHKVTEMGQEVTMRCQPILGHNTVFWYRQTMMQGLELLAYFRNRAPLDDSGMPKDRFSAEMPDATLATLKIQPSEPRDSAVYFCASGLPPQGNEQFFGPGTRLTVL.

The chain recombines TRBV5-5 with TRBJ2-3; TRBD2 agrees at 10 bases. CDR3 length equals 16 residues. The ends lost 0 bases at V and 4 bases at J; junction bases unmatched: 5. Germline V lookup: CDR1 SGHKS, CDR2 YYEKEE (reference sequence). This CDR3 is CASSLGAGGWPDTQYF. DNA of the CDR3: TGTGCCAGCAGCTTGGGAGCGGGGGGGTGGCCAGATACGCAGTATTTT.

The chain is built from TRBV29-1 and TRBJ2-3; TRBD2 agrees at 8 bases. The germline V gene encodes CDR1 SQVTM and CDR2 ANQGSEA. There are 13 residues in the CDR3. V was pared by 3 bases and J by 5 bases, with 4 bases of the junction left unmatched. The CDR3, as DNA: TGCAGCGTTGACGGGGGGGATGGAGATACGCAGTATTTT. It is translated as CSVDGGDGDTQYF.

This rearrangement joins TRBV11-1 to TRBJ2-5, with 9 bases that match TRBD2. The germline V gene encodes CDR1 SGHAT and CDR2 FQDESV (reference sequence). The CDR3 totals 16 residues. J was trimmed by 3 bases and V by 5 bases; bases with no gene match: 10. CDR3 region: CASSRGSGGLKETQYF. In DNA form, the CDR3 reads TGTGCCAGCAGCCGTGGAAGCGGGGGGCTTAAAGAGACCCAGTACTTC.

The rearrangement links TRBV5-4 to TRBJ2-2, with TRBD2 as a possible D gene (6 bases). Trimming left V 1 base short and J 5 bases short, with 12 bases between. This CDR3 contains 15 residues. Germline-derived CDR1 and CDR2 are SGHNT and YYREEE (reference sequence). The CDR3 DNA reads TGTGCCAGCAGCTTGTCGGGGGTGTTAACCGGGGAGCTGTTTTTT. It codes for CASSLSGVLTGELFF.

This chain connects TRBV14 to TRBJ1-5; 8 bases line up with TRBD1. Trimming cost V 1 base and J 6 bases; bases outside gene matches: 2. Germline CDR1 is SGHDN and CDR2 is FVKESK. The CDR3 has 14 amino acids. In DNA, the CDR3 is TGTGCCAGCAGCCAAGGACAGGGGAGTCAGCCCCAGCATTTT. Encoded protein: CASSQGQGSQPQHF.

The V gene is TRBV19, the J gene TRBJ2-7, with D perhaps TRBD2 (6 bases). V was cut by 10 bases and J by 4 bases, with 20 bases left in between. CDR3 size: 14 residues. Germline V gene data show CDR1 as LNHDA and CDR2 as SQIVND (reference sequence). The CDR3 DNA sequence: TGTGCCACCCAAGTAGCGGCAGGACTGTACGAGCAGTACTTC. It specifies CATQVAAGLYEQYF.

This clone was counted a single time. The CDR3 DNA is TGTGCCAGCAGCCACCAGACAGACCCTGAAGCTTTCTTT. Amino acid sequence: CASSHQTDPEAFF. This rearrangement joins TRBV7-9 to TRBJ1-1; maybe TRBD1 (5 bases). V was clipped by 5 bases and J by 6 bases, with 13 bases between them. The CDR3 has 13 residues. The germline gives CDR1 SEHNR, CDR2 FQNEAQ (reference sequence).

The chain has TRBV19 and TRBJ2-5; TRBD2 aligns across 11 bases. The CDR3 contains 17 residues. CDR1 is LNHDA and CDR2 is SQIVND in the germline V gene (reference sequence). Trimming at V came to 1 base and at J to 0 bases, leaving 4 bases not matched to a gene. The CDR3 region is CASSIGLTSGDQETQYF. CDR3 coding DNA: TGTGCCAGTAGTATAGGCCTGACTAGCGGGGACCAAGAGACCCAGTACTTC.

The chain is built from TRBV5-8 and TRBJ2-1, with 7 nucleotides matching TRBD1. J lost 16 bases, V lost 4 bases, and 8 bases had no gene match. CDR3 size: 11 residues. Germline assignment: CDR1 SGHTS and CDR2 YDEGEE. The CDR3 nucleotides read TGTGCCAGCAGCCCCAGACAGGGAAGATTCTTC. This sequence encodes CASSPRQGRFF.

As for this clone: Other DNA sequences within the sample encode an identical CDR3. The rearrangement uses TRBV7-2 and TRBJ2-5; the D gene is possibly TRBD1 (6 bases). Germline V gives CDR1 SGHTA, CDR2 FQGNSA. The ends were cut back, 0 bases at V and 2 bases at J, with 7 bases in the middle. This CDR3 is built from 14 residues. This CDR3 reads CASSLAGAQETQYF. Written as DNA, the CDR3 is TGTGCCAGCAGCTTAGCGGGGGCACAAGAGACCCAGTACTTC.

This clone has only a few counts. This CDR3 reads CASTNIDTIYF. The CDR3 region has the DNA TGTGCCAGCACCAACATTGACACCATATATTTT. The chain employs TRBV19 and TRBJ1-3; D remains unclear. The CDR3 runs 11 residues. The germline V gene has CDR1 LNHDA and CDR2 SQIVND (reference sequence). The ends were cut back, 9 bases at V and 8 bases at J, with 11 bases in the middle.

The V and J genes are TRBV19 and TRBJ1-1; D uncertain. CDR1 and CDR2 from the germline V gene are LNHDA and SQIVND (reference sequence). Deletions cut 8 bases from V and 0 bases from J, with 10 bases between. CDR3 length: 13 residues. The CDR3 coding sequence is TGTGCCAGTTCGCCCCGGTTGAACACTGAAGCTTTCTTT. This translates into CASSPRLNTEAFF.

The V and J genes are TRBV6-5 and TRBJ2-7; tentatively, D is TRBD1 (6 bases). Germline V gene sequence: CDR1 MNHEY, CDR2 SVGAGI. The germline V and J ends were trimmed by 5 bases and 2 bases, with 10 bases remaining between them. This CDR3 contains 13 residues. The CDR3 reads CASSDRPTYEQYF. The DNA for the CDR3 is TGTGCCAGCAGTGACAGGCCGACCTACGAGCAGTACTTC.

The V and J genes are TRBV18 and TRBJ2-2, with 9 bases lining up with TRBD2. Trimming took 0 bases from V and 2 from J; bases not matched to a gene: 25. Germline V gene sequence: CDR1 KGHSH, CDR2 LQKENI. The CDR3 is 24 amino acids. CDR3 sequence reads: CASSPPVVGTSAMAGGPNTGELFF. The CDR3 DNA is TGTGCCAGCTCACCACCGGTGGTCGGGACGTCGGCTATGGCGGGGGGGCCAAACACCGGGGAGCTGTTTTTT.

The chain links TRBV5-6 to TRBJ1-1, with 9 nucleotides matching TRBD1. Germline-derived CDR1 and CDR2 are SGHDT and YYEEEE. The CDR3 extends over 16 amino acids. V shed 4 bases, J shed 1 base, and the junction held 8 bases outside the gene matches. CDR3: CASSTGQGRRNTEAFF. CDR3 DNA: TGTGCCAGCAGCACCGGACAGGGGAGAAGGAACACTGAAGCTTTCTTT.

This clone turned up a few times. V gene TRBV29-1 combines with J gene TRBJ1-5, with 9 bases identical to TRBD1. Germline-derived CDR1 and CDR2 are SQVTM and ANQGSEA. The CDR3 spans 14 residues. V lost 7 bases and J lost 2; bases outside the gene matches: 6. The CDR3 region is CSGKQGARNQPQHF. DNA of the CDR3: TGCAGCGGTAAACAGGGGGCGCGCAATCAGCCCCAGCATTTT.

The rearrangement uses TRBV7-9 and TRBJ1-4, with TRBD1 as a possible D gene (5 bases). The CDR3 spans 14 residues. CDR1 is SEHNR, CDR2 FQNEAQ, per germline (reference sequence). The germline V and J ends were trimmed by 3 bases and 8 bases, with 13 bases remaining between them. The CDR3 sequence: CASSFWGDKEKLFF. CDR3 DNA sequence: TGTGCCAGCAGCTTTTGGGGGGATAAGGAAAAACTGTTTTTT.

The chain employs TRBV14 and TRBJ1-2; 10 positions agree with TRBD1. CDR3 length: 18 amino acids. Germline assignment: CDR1 SGHDN and CDR2 FVKESK. V lost 0 bases to trimming and J lost 4 bases; unmatched junction nucleotides: 11. The CDR3 region has the DNA TGTGCCAGCAGCCAAGATTTCGGGACAGGGGCGAACACCTATGGCTACACCTTC. It translates to CASSQDFGTGANTYGYTF. The full variable domain, in which reference TRBV14 and TRBJ1-2 provide the parts outside the CDR3, is EAGVTQFPSHSVIEKGQTVTLRCDPISGHDNLYWYRRVMGKEIKFLLHFVKESKQDESGMPNNRFLAERTGGTYSTLKVQPAELEDSGVYFCASSQDFGTGANTYGYTFGSGTRLTVV.

The J gene is TRBJ2-7, the V gene TRBV28; 9 bases line up with TRBD1. The CDR3 loop spans 15 amino acids. Germline V gene lookup returns CDR1 MDHEN and CDR2 SYDVKM. J lost 6 bases, V lost 8 bases, and 14 bases had no gene match. The CDR3 here is CASPKPGQGPSEQYF. The CDR3 DNA is TGTGCCAGCCCCAAACCGGGACAGGGTCCCTCCGAGCAGTACTTC.

The V gene is TRBV5-4, the J gene TRBJ2-7, with TRBD2 matching 10 bases. The CDR3 is 15 residues long. V shed 4 bases, J shed 2 bases, and the junction held 6 bases outside the gene matches. The germline CDR1 and CDR2 sequences are SGHNT and YYREEE (reference sequence). CDR3 region: CASSRGTSAAYEQYF. In DNA form, the CDR3 reads TGTGCCAGCAGCCGCGGGACTAGCGCCGCCTACGAGCAGTACTTC.